This T cell receptor beta chain was captured by sequencing in a study of T cells expressing NK-cell markers. Study as a whole: Sorted T-cell subsets CD3+CD56+NKG2C+, CD3+CD56+NKG2C- and CD3+CD56-NKG2C+ were TCR beta-sequenced.

Making the TCR beta cDNA relied on 5'RACE template switching with UMIs. TCRdb reprocessed the 5' RACE reads and keeps a single row for each CDR3 protein, giving no DNA. The sample totals 200,000 to 300,000 distinct CDR3 sequences; its top ten clones hold around 0.4%. For this clonotype: The antigen remains undetermined.

The CDR3 totals 16 residues. CDR1 is SGHAT and CDR2 is FQNNGV in the germline V gene. Overall study findings and caveats: The same clonotypes also predominated in the CD3+CD56-NKG2C+ fraction of several donors.

The clonotype comes from a man between 18 and 29 years old in good health. The chain is built from TRBV11-2 and TRBJ2-1; the D gene TCRdb calls, TRBD2, cannot be checked with no DNA. Material for sequencing was blood T cells: a sorted CD56 or NKG2C T cell subset, CD4+ or CD8+ T cells, or bulk PBMC T cells (not recorded which). CDR3: CASSPVSRSGSNEQFF.